This T cell receptor beta chain was sequenced for a study of cytomegalovirus exposure and HLA in healthy donors. This PCR relied on a set of 60 Vbeta primers and 13 Jbeta primers. Original handling: Tens of millions of unique TCR beta chains, roughly 12 million shared, were counted in a later analysis. Data came from immunoSEQ multiplex PCR; TCRdb stores just in-frame clones and leaves some out. V, J and clone size derive from that table, while D and trimming were established from the DNA sequence. The table records more than 110,000 clones, more than 8% of them present only once. This clone was observed a handful of times. The junction had 4 bases not matched to a gene; V was cut back by 6 bases and J by 1 base. This CDR3 region has 14 residues. Germline V gene lookup returns CDR1 MRHNA and CDR2 SNTAGT.

The chain uses TRBV6-4 and TRBJ1-1, with 8 positions matching TRBD1. The receptor was isolated from a man aged 45-65 years in good health and CMV-seronegative. Sample: PBMCs. Here the CDR3 reads CASRRDRQNTEAFF. For the CDR3, the DNA is TGTGCCAGCAGGCGGGACAGGCAGAACACTGAAGCTTTCTTT.